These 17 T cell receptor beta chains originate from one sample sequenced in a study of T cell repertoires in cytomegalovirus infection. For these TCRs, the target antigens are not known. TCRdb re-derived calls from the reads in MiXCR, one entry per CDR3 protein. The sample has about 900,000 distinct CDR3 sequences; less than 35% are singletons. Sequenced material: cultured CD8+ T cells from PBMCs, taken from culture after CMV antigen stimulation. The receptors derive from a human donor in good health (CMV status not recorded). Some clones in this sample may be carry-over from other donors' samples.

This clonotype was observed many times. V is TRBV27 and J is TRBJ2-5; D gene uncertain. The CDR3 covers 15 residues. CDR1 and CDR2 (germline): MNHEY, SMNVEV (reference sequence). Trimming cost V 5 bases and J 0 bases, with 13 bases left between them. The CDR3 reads CASSPPTQYQETQYF. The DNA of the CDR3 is TGTGCCAGCAGTCCTCCGACCCAGTACCAAGAGACCCAGTACTTC.

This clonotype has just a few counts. The DNA of the CDR3 is TGCGCCAGCTCTGAAGGTAGCGGGGGACTCACAGATACGCAGTATTTT. It codes for CASSEGSGGLTDTQYF. V is TRBV5-1 and J is TRBJ2-3; 9 bases fit TRBD2. Germline trimming cut 7 bases from V and 2 bases from J; bases unmatched to any gene: 11. CDR1 and CDR2 (germline): SGHRS, YFSETQ. The CDR3 extends over 16 amino acids.

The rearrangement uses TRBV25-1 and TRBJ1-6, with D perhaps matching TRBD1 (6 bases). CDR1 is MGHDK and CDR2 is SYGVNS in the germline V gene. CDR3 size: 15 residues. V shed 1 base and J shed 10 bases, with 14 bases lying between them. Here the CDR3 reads CASSESGGQGSPLHF. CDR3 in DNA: TGTGCCAGCAGTGAATCGGGGGGGCAAGGATCACCCCTCCACTTT.

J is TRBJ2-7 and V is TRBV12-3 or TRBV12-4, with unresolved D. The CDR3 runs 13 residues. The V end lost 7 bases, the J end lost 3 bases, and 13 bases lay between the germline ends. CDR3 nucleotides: TGTGCCAGCACCAAGGCGCTAGTCTACGAGCAGTACTTC. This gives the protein CASTKALVYEQYF.

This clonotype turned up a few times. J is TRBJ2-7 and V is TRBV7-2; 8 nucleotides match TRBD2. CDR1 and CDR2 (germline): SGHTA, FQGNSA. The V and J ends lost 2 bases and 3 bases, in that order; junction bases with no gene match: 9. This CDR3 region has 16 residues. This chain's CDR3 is CASSLSERGRGYEQYV. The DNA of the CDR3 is TGTGCCAGCAGCTTATCCGAGCGGGGGAGGGGCTACGAGCAGTACGTC.

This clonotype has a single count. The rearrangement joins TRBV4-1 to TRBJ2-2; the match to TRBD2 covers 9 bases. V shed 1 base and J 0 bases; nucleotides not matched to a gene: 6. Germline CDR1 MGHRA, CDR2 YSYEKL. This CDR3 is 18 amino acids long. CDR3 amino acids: CASSQVGLAGTNTGELFF. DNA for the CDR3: TGCGCCAGCAGCCAAGTAGGGCTAGCGGGGACGAACACCGGGGAGCTGTTTTTT.

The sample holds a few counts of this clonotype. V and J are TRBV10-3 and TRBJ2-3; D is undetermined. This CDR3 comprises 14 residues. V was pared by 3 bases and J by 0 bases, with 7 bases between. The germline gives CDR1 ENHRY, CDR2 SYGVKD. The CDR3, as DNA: TGTGCCATCAGTGACCGTCCTAGCACAGATACGCAGTATTTT. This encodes CAISDRPSTDTQYF.

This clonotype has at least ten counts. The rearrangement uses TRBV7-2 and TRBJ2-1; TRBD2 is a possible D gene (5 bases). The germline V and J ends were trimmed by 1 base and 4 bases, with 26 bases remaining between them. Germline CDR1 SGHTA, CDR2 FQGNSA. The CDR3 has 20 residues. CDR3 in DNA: TGTGCCAGCAGCTTAGACGTGGATGACCCTAGCTCCCCTTTTTACAATGAGCAGTTCTTC. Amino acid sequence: CASSLDVDDPSSPFYNEQFF. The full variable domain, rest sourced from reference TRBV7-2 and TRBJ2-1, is GAGVSQSPSNKVTEKGKDVELRCDPISGHTALYWYRQSLGQGLEFLIYFQGNSAPDKSGLPSDRFSAERTGGSVSTLTIQRTQQEDSAVYLCASSLDVDDPSSPFYNEQFFGPGTRLTVL.

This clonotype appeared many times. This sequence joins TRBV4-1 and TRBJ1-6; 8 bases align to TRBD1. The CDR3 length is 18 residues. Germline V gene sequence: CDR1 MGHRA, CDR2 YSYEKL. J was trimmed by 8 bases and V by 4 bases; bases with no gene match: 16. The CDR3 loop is CASSPAHRLDREDSPLHF. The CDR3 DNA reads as TGCGCCAGCAGCCCAGCACATCGATTGGACAGGGAGGATTCACCCCTCCACTTT.

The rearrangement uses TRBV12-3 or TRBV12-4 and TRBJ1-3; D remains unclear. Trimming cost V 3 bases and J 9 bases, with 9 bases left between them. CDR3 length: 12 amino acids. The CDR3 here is CASSFRHSTIYF. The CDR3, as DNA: TGTGCCAGCAGTTTCCGACACAGCACCATATATTTT.

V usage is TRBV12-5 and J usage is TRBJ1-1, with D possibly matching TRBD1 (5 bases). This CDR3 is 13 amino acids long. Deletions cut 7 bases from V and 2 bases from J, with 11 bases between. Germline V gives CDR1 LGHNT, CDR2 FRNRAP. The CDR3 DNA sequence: TGTGCTAGTGCCGAGACAGCTAACACTGAAGCTTTCTTT. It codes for CASAETANTEAFF.

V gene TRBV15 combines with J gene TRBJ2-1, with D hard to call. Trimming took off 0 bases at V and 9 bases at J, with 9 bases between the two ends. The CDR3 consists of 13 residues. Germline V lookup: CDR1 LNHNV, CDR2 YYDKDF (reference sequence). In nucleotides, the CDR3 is TGTGCCACCAGCAGAGATCGCGGACGTGAGCAGTTCTTC. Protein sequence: CATSRDRGREQFF.

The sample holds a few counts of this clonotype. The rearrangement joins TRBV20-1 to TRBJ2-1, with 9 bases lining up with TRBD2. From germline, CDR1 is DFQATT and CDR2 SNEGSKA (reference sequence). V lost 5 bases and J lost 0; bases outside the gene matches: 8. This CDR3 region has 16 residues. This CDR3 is CSAPPGLASSYNEQFF. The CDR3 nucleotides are TGCAGTGCTCCCCCGGGACTAGCCAGCTCCTACAATGAGCAGTTCTTC.

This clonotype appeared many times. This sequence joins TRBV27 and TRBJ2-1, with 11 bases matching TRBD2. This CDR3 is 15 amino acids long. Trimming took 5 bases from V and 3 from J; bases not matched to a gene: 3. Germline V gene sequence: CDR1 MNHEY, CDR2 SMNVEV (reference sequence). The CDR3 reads CASSLAGGLYNEQFF. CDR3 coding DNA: TGTGCCAGCAGTCTAGCGGGGGGACTCTACAATGAGCAGTTCTTC.

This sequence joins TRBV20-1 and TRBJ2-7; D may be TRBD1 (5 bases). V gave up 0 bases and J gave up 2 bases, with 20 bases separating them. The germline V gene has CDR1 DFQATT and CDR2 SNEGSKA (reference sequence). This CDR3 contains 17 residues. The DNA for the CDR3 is TGCAGTGCTAGAGATGCCCGCCGACAGAGGAGAACCTACGAGCAGTACTTC. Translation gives CSARDARRQRRTYEQYF.

CDR3 nucleotide sequence: TGTGCCAGCAGCTTAGCCCGGGGTTGGATCGGGGAGCTGTTTTTT. It yields the protein CASSLARGWIGELFF. The chain uses TRBV11-2 and TRBJ2-2, with D possibly TRBD2 on 5 matching bases. The CDR3 loop spans 15 amino acids. The V and J ends lost 1 base and 7 bases respectively, with 13 bases between them. From germline, CDR1 is SGHAT and CDR2 FQNNGV.

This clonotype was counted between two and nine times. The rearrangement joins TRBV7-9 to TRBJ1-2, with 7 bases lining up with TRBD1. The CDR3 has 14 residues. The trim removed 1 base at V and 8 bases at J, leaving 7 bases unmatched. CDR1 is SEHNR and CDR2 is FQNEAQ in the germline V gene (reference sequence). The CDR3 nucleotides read TGTGCCAGCAGCTTAGGGGTCGGGACAGCGGGCTACACCTTC. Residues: CASSLGVGTAGYTF.